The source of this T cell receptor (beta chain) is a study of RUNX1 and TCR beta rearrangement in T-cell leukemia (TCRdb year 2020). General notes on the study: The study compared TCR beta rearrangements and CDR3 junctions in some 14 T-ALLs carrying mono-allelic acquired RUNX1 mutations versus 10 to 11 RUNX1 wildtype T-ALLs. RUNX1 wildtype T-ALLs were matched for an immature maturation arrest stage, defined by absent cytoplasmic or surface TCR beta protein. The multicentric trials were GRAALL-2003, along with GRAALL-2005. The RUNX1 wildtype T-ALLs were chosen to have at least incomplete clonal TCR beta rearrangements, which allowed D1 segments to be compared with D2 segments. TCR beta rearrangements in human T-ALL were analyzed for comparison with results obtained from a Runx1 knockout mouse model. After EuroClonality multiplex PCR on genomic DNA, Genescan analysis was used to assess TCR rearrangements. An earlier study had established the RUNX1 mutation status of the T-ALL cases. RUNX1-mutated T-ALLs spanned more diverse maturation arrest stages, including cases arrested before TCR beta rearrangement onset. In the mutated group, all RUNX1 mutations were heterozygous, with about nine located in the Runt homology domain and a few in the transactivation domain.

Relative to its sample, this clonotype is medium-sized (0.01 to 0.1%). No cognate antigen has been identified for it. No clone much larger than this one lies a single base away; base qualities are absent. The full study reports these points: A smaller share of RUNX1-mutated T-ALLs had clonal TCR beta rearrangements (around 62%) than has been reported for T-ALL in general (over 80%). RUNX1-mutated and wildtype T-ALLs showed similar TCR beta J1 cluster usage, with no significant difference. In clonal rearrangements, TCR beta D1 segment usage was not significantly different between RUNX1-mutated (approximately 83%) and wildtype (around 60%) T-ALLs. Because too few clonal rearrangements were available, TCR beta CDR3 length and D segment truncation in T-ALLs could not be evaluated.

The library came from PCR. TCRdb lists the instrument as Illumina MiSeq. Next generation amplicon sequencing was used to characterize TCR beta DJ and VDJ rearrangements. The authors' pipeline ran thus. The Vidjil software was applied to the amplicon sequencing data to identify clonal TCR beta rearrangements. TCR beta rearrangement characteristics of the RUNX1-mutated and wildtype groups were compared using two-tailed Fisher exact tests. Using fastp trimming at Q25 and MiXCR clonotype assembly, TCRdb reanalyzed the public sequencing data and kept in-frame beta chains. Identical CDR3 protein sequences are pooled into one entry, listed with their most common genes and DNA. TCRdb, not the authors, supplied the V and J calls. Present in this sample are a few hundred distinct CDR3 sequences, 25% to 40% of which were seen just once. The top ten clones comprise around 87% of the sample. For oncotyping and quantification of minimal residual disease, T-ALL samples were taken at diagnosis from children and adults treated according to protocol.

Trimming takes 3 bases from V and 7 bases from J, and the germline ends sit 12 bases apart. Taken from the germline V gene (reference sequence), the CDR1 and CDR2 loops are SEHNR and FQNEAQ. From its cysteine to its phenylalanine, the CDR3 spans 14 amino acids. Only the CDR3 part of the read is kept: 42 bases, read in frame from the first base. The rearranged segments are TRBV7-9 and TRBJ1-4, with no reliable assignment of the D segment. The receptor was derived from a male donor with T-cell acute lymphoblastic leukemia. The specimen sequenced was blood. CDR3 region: CASSLDRPAEKLFF. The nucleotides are TGTGCCAGCAGCTTGGACCGGCCGGCTGAAAAACTGTTTTTT. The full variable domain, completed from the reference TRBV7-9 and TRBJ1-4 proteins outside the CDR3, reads DTGVSQNPRHKITKRGQNVTFRCDPISEHNRLYWYRQTLGQGPEFLTYFQNEAQLEKSRLLSDRFSAERPKGSFSTLEIQRTEQGDSAMYLCASSLDRPAEKLFFGSGTQLSVL.